This T cell receptor (beta chain) originates from a study of cytomegalovirus exposure and HLA in healthy donors. Study in general: Findings of an earlier analysis included about 100 million unique TCR beta sequences from roughly 180 million T cells.

In germline, CDR1 is SNHLY, CDR2 FYNNEI. J was trimmed by 6 bases and V by 8 bases; bases with no gene match: 10. The CDR3 length is 15 residues. A note on this clone: Its matching antigen is unknown.

With 60 Vbeta and 13 Jbeta primers, the PCR was carried out. Sequencing used immunoSEQ multiplex PCR; TCRdb keeps in-frame clones, though not all of them. The table has around 150,000 clones, 85% seen once. Study outcomes and limitations: Presence/absence analyses treated sequencing depth as roughly uniform across donors.

The genes are TRBV2 and TRBJ2-2; 9 nucleotides match TRBD1. The TCR comes from a man younger than 35 in good health and CMV-seropositive. Sequencing input: PBMCs. Here the CDR3 DNA reads TGTGCCAGCCGACTCCCGGGACAGGGATCCGGGGAGCTGTTTTTT. Amino acid sequence: CASRLPGQGSGELFF.